This TCR beta chain appears in the sequencing data of a study of cytomegalovirus exposure and HLA in healthy donors. Regarding the study as a whole: Cytomegalovirus-associated status was assigned to more than 150 TCR beta chains. Later on, an analysis tied 15,000 to 20,000 TCR beta sequences to HLA alleles at 0.05 false discovery rate.

V shed 6 bases, J shed 12 bases, and the junction held 29 bases outside the gene matches. The CDR3 runs to 19 residues. Germline V gene sequence: CDR1 SNHLY, CDR2 FYNNEI. This clone was found a few times. Its antigen is not known. Primers for the PCR totalled 60 Vbeta and 13 Jbeta. TCRdb keeps only in-frame clones here, not all; method: immunoSEQ multiplex PCR. Seen here are 150,000 or so clones, approximately 80% observed once, and the top ten hold 1.4%. Sequenced input: PBMCs. This TCR derives from a man aged 25 to 40 in good health and CMV-seropositive. The genes are TRBV2 and TRBJ2-1; TRBD2 matches at 7 bases. CDR3: CASSDNRRATLQRDVGQFF. DNA of the CDR3: TGTGCCAGCAGCGACAATCGACGGGCTACTCTACAGCGGGACGTTGGGCAGTTCTTC.